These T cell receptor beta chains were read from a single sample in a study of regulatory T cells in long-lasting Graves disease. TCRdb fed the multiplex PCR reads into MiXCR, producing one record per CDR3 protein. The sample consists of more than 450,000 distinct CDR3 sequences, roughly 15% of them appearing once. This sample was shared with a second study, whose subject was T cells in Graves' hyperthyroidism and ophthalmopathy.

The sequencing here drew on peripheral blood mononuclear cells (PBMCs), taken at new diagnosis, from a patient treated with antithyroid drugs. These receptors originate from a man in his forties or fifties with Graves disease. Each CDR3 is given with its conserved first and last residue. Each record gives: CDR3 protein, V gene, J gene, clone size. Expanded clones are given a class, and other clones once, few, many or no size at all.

CASQRSLGNQETQYF	TRBV11-2	TRBJ2-5	many
CASSEGWGSRYEQYF	TRBV6-1	TRBJ2-7	few
CASSLYNQETQYF	TRBV27	TRBJ2-5	.
CASSHGGELYEQYF	TRBV3-1	TRBJ2-7	many
CASSPGLGGYTF	TRBV12-3/TRBV12-4	TRBJ1-2	many
CATSDPRTSGPYEQYF	TRBV24-1	TRBJ2-7	few
CAISESQRVVYGYTF	TRBV10-3	TRBJ1-2	many
CSARSGTTNTGELFF	TRBV20-1	TRBJ2-2	many
CASRGHGNEQFF	TRBV19	TRBJ2-1	.
CASSLGGREYGYTF	TRBV11-2	TRBJ1-2	many
CACSSGGTGQETQYF	TRBV27	TRBJ2-5	.
CSASRGASTDTQYF	TRBV20-1	TRBJ2-3	.
CASSLEGQGMNTEAFF	TRBV5-4	TRBJ1-1	many
CASSEQGAISRTQYF	TRBV2	TRBJ2-5	many
CASSSSDLTQYF	TRBV12-3/TRBV12-4	TRBJ2-5	few
CASSLNPGFYSNQPQHF	TRBV27	TRBJ1-5	many
CATSREGTSGSLF	TRBV15	TRBJ2-3	.
CASSLTRVQETQYF	TRBV3-1	TRBJ2-5	.
CASSYSGTGSHEQYF	TRBV6-5	TRBJ2-7	many
CATSDFGGVEYF	TRBV24-1	TRBJ2-3	many
CATSRGDGGGAETQYF	TRBV15	TRBJ2-5	many
CATSRFGTGTIGDGYTF	TRBV15	TRBJ1-2	many
CASSPSGRRQYF	TRBV5-1	TRBJ2-7	few
CASSLNPSSNNEQFF	TRBV7-6	TRBJ2-1	many
CSDRDGRANYGYTF	TRBV29-1	TRBJ1-2	.
CASSLVGRAYGYTF	TRBV5-4	TRBJ1-2	many
CASGLAQTGLDTGELFF	TRBV12-5	TRBJ2-2	few
CSLRGAGTEAFF	TRBV29-1	TRBJ1-1	few
CASSYPRHMSYNEQFF	TRBV6-5	TRBJ2-1	.
CATINSPPKRPQHF	TRBV3-1	TRBJ1-5	many
CASSQDGRGRLDTEAFF	TRBV4-1	TRBJ1-1	few
CATSLQEDTGELFF	TRBV24-1	TRBJ2-2	many
CSAPRDRGREKLFF	TRBV20-1	TRBJ1-4	many
CASSSSGTAYEQYF	TRBV5-1	TRBJ2-7	many
CASSSGPSGAFF	TRBV28	TRBJ2-1	few
CASSPSGRVVWHEQFF	TRBV3-1	TRBJ2-1	many
CATSRGSGTALGKLFF	TRBV15	TRBJ1-4	many
CSATLATGATEAFF	TRBV20-1	TRBJ1-1	once
CSARRPDNEQFF	TRBV20-1	TRBJ2-1	many
CASSLGGRLADTQYF	TRBV6-1	TRBJ2-3	.
CSVGLGSYEQYF	TRBV29-1	TRBJ2-7	few
CSVEDVASGSYEQYF	TRBV29-1	TRBJ2-7	.
CASRPPGQNNSPLHF	TRBV28	TRBJ1-6	many
CASRGRDRERGSSYNEQFF	TRBV5-1	TRBJ2-1	few
CASRVPGQTNQPQHF	TRBV6-2/TRBV6-3	TRBJ1-5	.
CASSTGGRSITGELFF	TRBV5-4	TRBJ2-2	.
CASSLGRGSRSANTGELFF	TRBV5-1	TRBJ2-2	few
CSAGVTLAGFYEQYF	TRBV29-1	TRBJ2-7	.
CASSLGGGGFSYEQYF	TRBV5-6	TRBJ2-7	many
CAISESVGSGYTF	TRBV10-3	TRBJ1-2	.